These 18 T cell receptor beta chains originate from one sample sequenced in a study of blood T cell repertoires in COVID-19. Sequencing used immunoSEQ multiplex PCR; TCRdb keeps in-frame clones, though not all of them. The sample has hundreds of thousands of clones, around nine tenths seen once. The sample comprised PBMCs or T cells enriched from blood (not recorded which). The receptors were gathered from a woman aged 45-65 years who had recovered from COVID-19.

The genes are TRBV7-2 and TRBJ2-1, with no clear D. Trimming cost V 6 bases and J 0 bases, with 12 bases left between them. Germline-derived CDR1 and CDR2 are SGHTA and FQGNSA. This CDR3 contains 15 residues. DNA for the CDR3: TGTGCCAGCAGTCGTGGCAGGCCCTCCTACAATGAGCAGTTCTTC. As protein: CASSRGRPSYNEQFF. Combining the CDR3 with reference TRBV7-2 and TRBJ2-1 gives the whole variable domain GAGVSQSPSNKVTEKGKDVELRCDPISGHTALYWYRQSLGQGLEFLIYFQGNSAPDKSGLPSDRFSAERTGGSVSTLTIQRTQQEDSAVYLCASSRGRPSYNEQFFGPGTRLTVL.

The V and J genes are TRBV30 and TRBJ1-5; 7 nucleotides align to TRBD1. Germline assignment: CDR1 GTSNPN and CDR2 SVGIG (reference sequence). This CDR3 spans 15 amino acids. The V gene end was trimmed by 3 bases and the J gene end by 6 bases; junction bases not matched to a gene: 11. In DNA form, the CDR3 reads TGTGCCTGGAGCCGCCTGTCAGGGGGAGGTCAGCCCCAGCATTTT. This gives the protein CAWSRLSGGGQPQHF.

The rearrangement uses TRBV13 and TRBJ1-5; D is uncertain. V lost 8 bases to trimming and J lost 1 base, with 18 bases between them. In germline, CDR1 is PRHDT, CDR2 FYEKMQ (reference sequence). CDR3 length: 16 residues. CDR3 protein: CASGPHTMPSNQPQHF. The CDR3 coding sequence is TGTGCCAGCGGCCCTCATACGATGCCAAGCAATCAGCCCCAGCATTTT.

The chain employs TRBV28 and TRBJ1-4; D may be TRBD1 (5 bases). The germline V gene has CDR1 MDHEN and CDR2 SYDVKM. CDR3 size: 14 residues. V dropped 6 bases and J dropped 8 bases, with 16 bases sitting between them. In DNA form, the CDR3 reads TGTGCCAGCAGCCGATACAGGTCCGGGGAAAAACTGTTTTTT. It is translated as CASSRYRSGEKLFF.

Comment on this clone: Sequence at one end of the junction differs from germline and may be a read error. The chain uses TRBV2 and TRBJ1-2; perhaps TRBD1 as D (6 bases). The CDR3 totals 13 residues. Germline CDR1 is SNHLY and CDR2 is FYNNEI. The CDR3 DNA follows: TGTGCCAGCAGTGAAGCGGGGGCTGGGACATCCTCATTC. Its protein is CASSEAGAGTSSF.

V gene TRBV7-2 combines with J gene TRBJ1-1, with D unresolved. Germline CDR1 SGHTA, CDR2 FQGNSA. The CDR3 is 16 amino acids. V lost 6 bases and J 0 bases, leaving 17 bases between the germline ends. In nucleotides, the CDR3 is TGTGCCAGCAGTTTCAGTGGAGGGTTGATGAACACTGAAGCTTTCTTT. It codes for CASSFSGGLMNTEAFF.

J is TRBJ2-1 and V is TRBV19, with D possibly matching TRBD2 (5 bases). Germline CDR1 LNHDA, CDR2 SQIVND (reference sequence). V gave up 6 bases and J gave up 8 bases, with 29 bases separating them. There are 18 residues in the CDR3. CDR3 sequence: CASRGNIGGRTLVDEQFF. CDR3 DNA sequence: TGTGCCAGTAGGGGAAACATAGGAGGCAGGACCCTGGTCGATGAGCAGTTCTTC.

The gene calls are TRBV6-1 and TRBJ1-5, with 7 bases identical to TRBD1. The germline CDR1 and CDR2 sequences are MNHNS and SASEGT. V gave up 2 bases and J gave up 6 bases; unmatched junction bases: 13. This CDR3 has 17 amino acids. CDR3 sequence reads: CASSERARTGRTQPQHF. In DNA form, the CDR3 reads TGTGCCAGCAGTGAAAGGGCGCGGACAGGAAGGACTCAGCCCCAGCATTTT.

J is TRBJ2-1 and V is TRBV5-1, with TRBD2 matching 7 bases. Per germline, CDR1 SGHRS and CDR2 YFSETQ. The CDR3 is made up of 16 amino acids. The J segment lost 4 bases and the V segment lost 4 bases, leaving 11 bases of the junction unmatched. The CDR3 coding sequence is TGCGCCAGCAGCCGGACGGTCTTTAGCGGGTACAATGAGCAGTTCTTC. This encodes CASSRTVFSGYNEQFF. The variable domain in full, completed from reference TRBV5-1 and TRBJ2-1, reads KAGVTQTPRYLIKTRGQQVTLSCSPISGHRSVSWYQQTPGQGLQFLFEYFSETQRNKGNFPGRFSGRQFSNSRSEMNVSTLELGDSALYLCASSRTVFSGYNEQFFGPGTRLTVL.

The gene calls are TRBV7-9 and TRBJ1-4, with 12 bases that match TRBD1. The CDR3 sequence is 18 residues long. The germline V gene encodes CDR1 SEHNR and CDR2 FQNEAQ (reference sequence). After removal of 2 bases from V and 5 bases from J, the junction contained 9 bases not matched to a gene. The CDR3 DNA sequence: TGTGCCAGCAGCTTACCGGGGACAGGGGGCTCTCCAAATGAAAAACTGTTTTTT. It yields the protein CASSLPGTGGSPNEKLFF.

V and J are TRBV29-1 and TRBJ2-1; 8 nucleotides match TRBD2. The trim removed 4 bases at V and 5 bases at J, leaving 7 bases unmatched. Germline loops: CDR1 SQVTM, CDR2 ANQGSEA. The CDR3 has 14 amino acids. The CDR3 region is CSVAPGLENNEQFF. The CDR3 DNA follows: TGCAGCGTTGCTCCGGGACTAGAGAACAATGAGCAGTTCTTC.

This clone was recorded only once. This rearrangement joins TRBV3-1 (or the pseudogene TRBV3-2) to TRBJ2-5; 8 positions agree with TRBD2. V trimming: 1 base; J trimming: 2 bases; junction bases outside the gene matches: 9. The CDR3 has 17 residues. Germline lookup yields CDR1 LGHDT and CDR2 YNNKEL (reference sequence). Here the CDR3 DNA reads TGTGCCAGCAGCCAAGGTTCGTTTCTAGCGGGTCAAGAGACCCAGTACTTC. Translating gives CASSQGSFLAGQETQYF.

This clone was seen just once. This rearrangement joins TRBV7-2 to TRBJ2-3; 10 nucleotides agree with TRBD2. The germline gives CDR1 SGHTA, CDR2 FQGNSA. The CDR3 has 17 amino acids. Trimming took 1 base from V and 1 from J; bases not matched to a gene: 5. The CDR3 DNA sequence: TGTGCCAGCAGCTTAGTAGCTAGCGGGGGACGCACAGATACGCAGTATTTT. Protein sequence: CASSLVASGGRTDTQYF.

The V gene is TRBV6-5, the J gene TRBJ2-6; possibly TRBD1 for D (5 bases). The CDR3 contains 15 residues. Trimming took off 6 bases at V and 0 bases at J, with 9 bases between the two ends. CDR1 MNHEY and CDR2 SVGAGI come from the germline V gene. DNA for the CDR3: TGTGCCAGCAGAGGGGAAAGCTCTGGGGCCAACGTCCTGACTTTC. Translating it yields CASRGESSGANVLTF.

The chain carries TRBV3-1 (or the pseudogene TRBV3-2) and TRBJ1-2; 8 bases match TRBD1. Losses at the gene ends were 5 bases for V and 4 bases for J; bases not matched to a gene: 3. CDR3 length: 13 residues. The germline V gene has CDR1 LGHDT and CDR2 YNNKEL (reference sequence). This CDR3 reads CASSIDRGYGYTF. CDR3 DNA: TGTGCCAGCAGCATCGACAGGGGCTATGGCTACACCTTC.

The chain links TRBV2 to TRBJ1-5; D unclear. CDR1 and CDR2 (germline): SNHLY, FYNNEI. Trimming cost V 4 bases and J 8 bases, with 12 bases left between them. CDR3 size: 13 residues. Here the CDR3 DNA reads TGTGCCAGCAGTGGTGAGATACTGGAGCCCCAGCATTTT. This gives the protein CASSGEILEPQHF. The whole variable domain, remainder taken from reference TRBV2 and TRBJ1-5, is EPEVTQTPSHQVTQMGQEVILRCVPISNHLYFYWYRQILGQKVEFLVSFYNNEISEKSEIFDDQFSVERPDGSNFTLKIRSTKLEDSAMYFCASSGEILEPQHFGDGTRLSIL.

This sequence joins TRBV28 and TRBJ2-7; TRBD1 is a possible D gene (5 bases). Germline CDR1 reads MDHEN; CDR2 reads SYDVKM. The germline V and J ends were trimmed by 10 bases and 4 bases, with 11 bases remaining between them. The CDR3 totals 11 residues. This CDR3 reads CATRGQYEQYF. CDR3 bases: TGTGCCACTAGGGGTCAATACGAGCAGTACTTC.

This chain connects TRBV4-1 to TRBJ2-3; 10 positions match TRBD2. The V gene's germline CDR1 is MGHRA and CDR2 YSYEKL. The CDR3 has 17 amino acids. V lost 1 base and J lost 2; bases outside the gene matches: 6. CDR3 in amino acids: CASSQGVLAGNTDTQYF. For the CDR3, the DNA is TGCGCCAGCAGCCAAGGGGTACTAGCGGGGAACACAGATACGCAGTATTTT.